This TCR beta chain was identified during a study of T cell responses to AZD1222 COVID-19 vaccine. Study-wide results and limits: None of the repertoires were sampled until the peak T cell response had passed.

Measured with immunoSEQ multiplex PCR; TCRdb has only the in-frame clones, and not every one. The repertoire includes fewer than 110,000 clones, about 82% of them detected once, and 1.2% to 1.5% sits in the top ten. In germline, CDR1 is MDHEN, CDR2 SYDVKM. V lost 1 base to trimming and J lost 0 bases, with 10 bases between them. This CDR3 contains 16 residues. Regarding this clone: The antigen is undetermined.

The receptor was isolated from an adult in good health. The gene calls are TRBV28 and TRBJ2-4; D is unclear. The sequencing here drew on peripheral blood, taken on day 0 of AZD1222 vaccination. The CDR3 sequence: CASSLFTQLAKNIQYF. CDR3 DNA sequence: TGTGCCAGCAGTTTATTTACTCAGCTAGCCAAAAACATTCAGTACTTC.